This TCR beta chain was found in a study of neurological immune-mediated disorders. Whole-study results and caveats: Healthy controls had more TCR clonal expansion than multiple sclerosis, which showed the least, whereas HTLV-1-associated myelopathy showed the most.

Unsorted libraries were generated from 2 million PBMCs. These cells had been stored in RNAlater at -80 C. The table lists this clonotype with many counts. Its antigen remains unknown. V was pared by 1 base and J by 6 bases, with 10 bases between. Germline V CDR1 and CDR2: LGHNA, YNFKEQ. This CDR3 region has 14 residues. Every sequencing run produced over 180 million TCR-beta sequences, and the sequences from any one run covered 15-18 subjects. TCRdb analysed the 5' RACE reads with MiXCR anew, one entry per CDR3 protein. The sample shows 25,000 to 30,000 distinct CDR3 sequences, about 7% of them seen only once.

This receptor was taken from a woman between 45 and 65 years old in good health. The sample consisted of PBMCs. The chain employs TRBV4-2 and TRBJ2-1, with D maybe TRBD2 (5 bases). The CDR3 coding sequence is TGTGCCAGCAGCCAAGTTGAGGGTACCAATGAGCAGTTCTTC. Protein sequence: CASSQVEGTNEQFF.